These T cell receptor beta chains were read from a single sample in a study of long-term antiretroviral therapy in people with HIV. The protocol was immunoSEQ multiplex PCR, while the TCRdb copy is restricted to in-frame clones and leaves out a portion. The sample includes about 6,700 clones, approximately 69% of them seen just once. Sequencing used unsorted PBMCs, obtained 0.1 years before starting antiretroviral therapy. Receptor source: a young man with HIV. Each CDR3 is given with its conserved first and last residue. A D gene is named only where the DNA matches it firmly.

>NA|TRBV28|TRBJ1-6
CASSPLGGGGSPLHF
>NA|TRBV28|TRBJ2-7
CASSLRGPYEQYF
>NA|TRBV11-2|TRBJ1-6
CASRRVGQGNSPLHF
>NA|TRBV9|TRBJ2-4
CASSVSGTLAKNIQYF
>NA|TRBV5-3|TRBJ1-2
CASSPQGSPYGYTF
>NA|TRBV11-2|TRBJ2-1
CASSFPQPERAYNEQFF
>NA|TRBV2|TRBJ2-7
CASSERGVQRIQYEQYF
>NA|TRBV6-1|TRBJ1-2
CASSEAPRGGGYTF
>TRBD2|TRBV5-1|TRBJ2-7
CASSLASGDYEQYF
>NA|TRBV5-1|TRBJ1-2
CASSLRTEDHYGYTF
>NA|TRBV4-1|TRBJ1-5
CASSQDELQPQHF
>TRBD2|TRBV10-1|TRBJ2-1
CASSEGTSGGAGEQFF
>NA|TRBV27|TRBJ1-5
CASRPGAGINQPQHF
>NA|TRBV6-4|TRBJ2-2
CASSASSDTGELFF
>TRBD2|TRBV18|TRBJ2-1
CASSPTGGNNEQFF
>NA|TRBV6-1|TRBJ1-5
CASSADLEHQPQHF
>TRBD1|TRBV7-7|TRBJ1-1
CASSTHRGRDTEAFF